The entry below gives a single T cell receptor beta chain sequence along with its context. One junction end disagrees with the germline gene, perhaps due to a read error. The data derive from a study of blood T cell repertoires in COVID-19. Overall study: COVID-19 samples collected from the United States, Italy and Spain covered acute and convalescent phases. Sources were T cells, B-cell-depleted T cells, or PBMCs; the material itself was cDNA or gDNA.

In the study's own analysis: From reference gene primer amplification, estimates of nucleated cell counts were derived. Some clones are missing from TCRdb's copy, which holds only in-frame ones; the method was immunoSEQ multiplex PCR. Clone size and V and J calls were adopted from that table, with D and trimming inferred from the DNA. Among about 190,000 clones listed, roughly 73% were seen once. The germline V gene encodes CDR1 SSHAT and CDR2 FNYEAQ (reference sequence). The CDR3 has 15 amino acids. This clonotype was sampled from a woman at least 80 years old with active or convalescent COVID-19. The specimen sequenced was peripheral blood. V is TRBV7-7 and J is TRBJ2-2; TRBD1 aligns across 9 bases. The CDR3 sequence is CASSPGQGFSGELFF. In nucleotides, the CDR3 is TGTGCTAGCAGCCCGGGACAGGGTTTTTCCGGGGAGCTGTTTTTT.